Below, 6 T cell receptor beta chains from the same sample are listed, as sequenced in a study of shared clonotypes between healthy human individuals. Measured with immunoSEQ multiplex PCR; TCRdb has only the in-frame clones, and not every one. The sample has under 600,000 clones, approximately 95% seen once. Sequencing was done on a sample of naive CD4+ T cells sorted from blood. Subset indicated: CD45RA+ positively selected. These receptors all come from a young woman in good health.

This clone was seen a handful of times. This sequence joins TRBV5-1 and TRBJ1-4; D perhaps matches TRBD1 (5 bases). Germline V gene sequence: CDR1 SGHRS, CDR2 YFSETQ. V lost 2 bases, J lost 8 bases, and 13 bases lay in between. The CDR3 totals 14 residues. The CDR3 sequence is CASSLGPRGEKLFF. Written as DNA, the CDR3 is TGCGCCAGCAGCTTAGGCCCGAGGGGAGAAAAACTGTTTTTT.

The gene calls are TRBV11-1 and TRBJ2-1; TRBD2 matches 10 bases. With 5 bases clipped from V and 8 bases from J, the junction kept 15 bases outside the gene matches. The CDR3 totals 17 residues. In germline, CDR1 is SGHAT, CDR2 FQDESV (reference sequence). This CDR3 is CASSLSLGASGRDEQFF. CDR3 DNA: TGTGCCAGCAGCCTTTCTCTCGGGGCTAGCGGGAGAGATGAGCAGTTCTTC.

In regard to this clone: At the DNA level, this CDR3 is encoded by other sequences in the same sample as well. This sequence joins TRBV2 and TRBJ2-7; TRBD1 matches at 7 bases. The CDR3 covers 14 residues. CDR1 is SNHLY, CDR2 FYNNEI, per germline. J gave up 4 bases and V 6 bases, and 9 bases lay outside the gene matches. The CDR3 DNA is TGTGCCAGCAGCCAACAGGGGACCCCTTACGAGCAGTACTTC. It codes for CASSQQGTPYEQYF.

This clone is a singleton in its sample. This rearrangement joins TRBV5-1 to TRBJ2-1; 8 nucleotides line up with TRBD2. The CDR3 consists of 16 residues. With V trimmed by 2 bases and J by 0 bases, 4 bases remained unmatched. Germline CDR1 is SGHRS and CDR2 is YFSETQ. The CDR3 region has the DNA TGCGCCAGCAGCTTTACTACTAGCGGCTCCTACAATGAGCAGTTCTTC. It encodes CASSFTTSGSYNEQFF.

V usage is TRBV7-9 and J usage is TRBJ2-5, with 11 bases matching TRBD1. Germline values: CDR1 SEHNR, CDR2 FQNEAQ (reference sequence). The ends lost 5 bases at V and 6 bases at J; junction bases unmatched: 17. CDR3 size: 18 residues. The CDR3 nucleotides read TGTGCCAGCAGCAACGGGACAGGGGGTCTGCCCGGTTCGAAGACCCAGTACTTC. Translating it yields CASSNGTGGLPGSKTQYF.

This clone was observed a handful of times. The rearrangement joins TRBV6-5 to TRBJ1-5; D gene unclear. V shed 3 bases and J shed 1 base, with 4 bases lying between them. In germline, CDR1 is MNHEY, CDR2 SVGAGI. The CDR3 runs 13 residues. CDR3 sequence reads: CASSYNSNQPQHF. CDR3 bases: TGTGCCAGCAGTTATAACAGCAATCAGCCCCAGCATTTT.